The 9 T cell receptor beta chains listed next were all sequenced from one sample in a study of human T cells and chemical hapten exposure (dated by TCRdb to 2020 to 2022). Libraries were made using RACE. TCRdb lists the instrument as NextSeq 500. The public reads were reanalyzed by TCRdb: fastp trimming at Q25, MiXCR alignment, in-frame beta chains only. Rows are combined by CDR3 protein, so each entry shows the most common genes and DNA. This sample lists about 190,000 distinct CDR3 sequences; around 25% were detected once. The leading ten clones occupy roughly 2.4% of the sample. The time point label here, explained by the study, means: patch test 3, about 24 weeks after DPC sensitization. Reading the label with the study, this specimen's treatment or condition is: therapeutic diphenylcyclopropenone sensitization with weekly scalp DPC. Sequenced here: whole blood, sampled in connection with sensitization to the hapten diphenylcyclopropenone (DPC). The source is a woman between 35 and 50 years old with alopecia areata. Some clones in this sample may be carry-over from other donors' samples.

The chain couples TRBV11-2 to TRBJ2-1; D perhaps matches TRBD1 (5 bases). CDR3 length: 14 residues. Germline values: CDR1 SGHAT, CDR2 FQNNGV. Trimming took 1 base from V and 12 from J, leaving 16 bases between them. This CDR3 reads CASSLGLGRVGQFF. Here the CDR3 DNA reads TGTGCCAGCAGCTTAGGACTCGGCAGGGTCGGGCAGTTCTTC. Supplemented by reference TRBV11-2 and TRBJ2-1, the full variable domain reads EAGVAQSPRYKIIEKRQSVAFWCNPISGHATLYWYQQILGQGPKLLIQFQNNGVVDDSQLPKDRFSAERLKGVDSTLKIQPAKLEDSAVYLCASSLGLGRVGQFFGPGTRLTVL.

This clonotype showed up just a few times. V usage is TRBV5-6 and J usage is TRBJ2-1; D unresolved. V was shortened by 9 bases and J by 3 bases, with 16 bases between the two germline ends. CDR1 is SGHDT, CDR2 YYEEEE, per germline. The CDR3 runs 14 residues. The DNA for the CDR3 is TGTGCCACCTCGGTCGGTGCAAACTACAATGAGCAGTTCTTC. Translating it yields CATSVGANYNEQFF.

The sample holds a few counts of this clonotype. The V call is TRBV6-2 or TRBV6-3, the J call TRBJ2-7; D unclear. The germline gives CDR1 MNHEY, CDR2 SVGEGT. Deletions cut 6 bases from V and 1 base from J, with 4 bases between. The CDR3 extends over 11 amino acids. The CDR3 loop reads CASRTSYEQYF. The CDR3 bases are TGTGCCAGCAGGACTTCCTACGAGCAGTACTTC.

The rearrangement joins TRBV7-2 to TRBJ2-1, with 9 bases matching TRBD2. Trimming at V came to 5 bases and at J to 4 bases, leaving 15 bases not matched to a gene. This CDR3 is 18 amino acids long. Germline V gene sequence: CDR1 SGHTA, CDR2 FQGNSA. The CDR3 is CASSKSSGEFGLYNEQFF. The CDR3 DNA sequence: TGTGCCAGCAGCAAATCTAGCGGGGAATTTGGGCTTTACAATGAGCAGTTCTTC. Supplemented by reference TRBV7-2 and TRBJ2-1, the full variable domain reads GAGVSQSPSNKVTEKGKDVELRCDPISGHTALYWYRQSLGQGLEFLIYFQGNSAPDKSGLPSDRFSAERTGGSVSTLTIQRTQQEDSAVYLCASSKSSGEFGLYNEQFFGPGTRLTVL.

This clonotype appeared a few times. CDR3 nucleotides: TGTGCCAGCAGTCCCGGACAGGGTCCCAACGAGCAGTACTTC. It yields the protein CASSPGQGPNEQYF. The chain uses TRBV28 and TRBJ2-7, with TRBD1 identical over 8 bases. V trimming: 5 bases; J trimming: 5 bases; junction bases outside the gene matches: 8. The CDR3 loop spans 14 amino acids. The germline V gene has CDR1 MDHEN and CDR2 SYDVKM. The full variable domain, rest sourced from reference TRBV28 and TRBJ2-7, is DVKVTQSSRYLVKRTGEKVFLECVQDMDHENMFWYRQDPGLGLRLIYFSYDVKMKEKGDIPEGYSVSREKKERFSLILESASTNQTSMYLCASSPGQGPNEQYFGPGTRLTVT.

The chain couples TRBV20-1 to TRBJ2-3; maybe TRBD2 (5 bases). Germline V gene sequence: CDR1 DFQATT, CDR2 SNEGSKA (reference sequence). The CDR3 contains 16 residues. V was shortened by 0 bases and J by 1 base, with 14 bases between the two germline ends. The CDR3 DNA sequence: TGCAGTGCTAGAGATCTGGCGGGCTTCGGCACAGATACGCAGTATTTT. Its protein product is CSARDLAGFGTDTQYF.

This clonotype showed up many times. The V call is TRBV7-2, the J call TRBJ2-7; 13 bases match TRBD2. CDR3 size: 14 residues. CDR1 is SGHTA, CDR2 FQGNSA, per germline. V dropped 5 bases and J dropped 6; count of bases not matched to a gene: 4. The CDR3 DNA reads TGTGCCAGCAGCCCGGGACTAGCGGGGAGCGAGCAGTACTTC. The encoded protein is CASSPGLAGSEQYF.

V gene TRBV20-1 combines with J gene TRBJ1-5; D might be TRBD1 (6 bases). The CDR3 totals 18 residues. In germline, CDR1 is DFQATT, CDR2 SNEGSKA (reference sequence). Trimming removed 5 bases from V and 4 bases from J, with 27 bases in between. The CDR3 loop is CSAGGGRGRGLGNQPQHF. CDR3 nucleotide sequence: TGCAGTGCTGGGGGTGGGCGGGGGCGTGGTTTAGGAAATCAGCCCCAGCATTTT.

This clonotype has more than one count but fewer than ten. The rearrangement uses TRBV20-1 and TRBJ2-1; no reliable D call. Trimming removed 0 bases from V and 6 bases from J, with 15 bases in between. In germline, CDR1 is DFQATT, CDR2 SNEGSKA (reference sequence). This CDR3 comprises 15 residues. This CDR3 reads CSARDLVQRANEQFF. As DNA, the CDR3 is TGCAGTGCTAGAGATTTAGTACAGAGAGCCAATGAGCAGTTCTTC.